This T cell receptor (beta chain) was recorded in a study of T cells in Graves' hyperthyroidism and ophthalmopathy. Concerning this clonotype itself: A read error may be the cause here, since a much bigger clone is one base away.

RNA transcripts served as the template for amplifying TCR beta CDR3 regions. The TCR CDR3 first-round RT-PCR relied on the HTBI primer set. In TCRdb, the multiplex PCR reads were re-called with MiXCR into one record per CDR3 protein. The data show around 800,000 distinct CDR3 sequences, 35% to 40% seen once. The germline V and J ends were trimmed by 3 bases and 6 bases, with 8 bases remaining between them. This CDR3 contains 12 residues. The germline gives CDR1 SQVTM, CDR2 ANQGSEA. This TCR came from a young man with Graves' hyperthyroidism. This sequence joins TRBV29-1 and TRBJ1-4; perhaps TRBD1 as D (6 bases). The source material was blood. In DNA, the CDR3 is TGCAGCGTTGAGGGGGGCGATGAAAAACTGTTTTTT. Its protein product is CSVEGGDEKLFF. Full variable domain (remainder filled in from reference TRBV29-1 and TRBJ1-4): SAVISQKPSRDICQRGTSLTIQCQVDSQVTMMFWYRQQPGQSLTLIATANQGSEATYESGFVIDKFPISRPNLTFSTLTVSNMSPEDSSIYLCSVEGGDEKLFFGSGTQLSVL.